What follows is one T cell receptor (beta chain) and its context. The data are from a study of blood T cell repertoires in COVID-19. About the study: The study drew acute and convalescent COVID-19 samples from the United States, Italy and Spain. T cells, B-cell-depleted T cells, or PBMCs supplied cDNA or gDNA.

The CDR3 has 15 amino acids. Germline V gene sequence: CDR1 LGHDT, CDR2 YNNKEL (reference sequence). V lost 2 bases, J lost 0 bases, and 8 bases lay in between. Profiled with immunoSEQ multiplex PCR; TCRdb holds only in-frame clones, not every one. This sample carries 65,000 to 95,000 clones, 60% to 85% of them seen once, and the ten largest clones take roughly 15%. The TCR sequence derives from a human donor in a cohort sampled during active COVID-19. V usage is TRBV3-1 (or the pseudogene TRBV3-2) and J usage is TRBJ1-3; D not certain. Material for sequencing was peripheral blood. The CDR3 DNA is TGTGCCAGCAGCCAATCGTCAGACTCTGGAAACACCATATATTTT. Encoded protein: CASSQSSDSGNTIYF.